This TCR beta chain is from a study of blood T cells in healthy people across ages (dated by TCRdb to between 2015 and 2016). Turning to the overall study: In model experiments, roughly one uniquely barcoded TCR beta cDNA molecule per two T cells was captured by template switching. The study measured age-related changes in TCR beta repertoire diversity using deep sequencing normalized with unique cDNA molecular identifiers. Donors were grouped into four age groups: young (average 16 years), middle-aged (over 35), aged (over 55) and long-lived (less than 85). To avoid experimental bias, donors of different ages were spread randomly across the sequencing lanes. Two additional independent replicas of 1 million unique cDNA reads from the same blood draw were analyzed for two donors (one aged 18 to 30 and one aged 80 or older). Overall study outcomes, separate from this receptor: Because profiling used bulk unsorted PBMCs, naive and antigen-experienced compartments could not be compared conclusively. Observed TCR beta diversity per million T cells fell roughly linearly with age, and a significant reduction was already apparent by age roughly 40. Observed TCR beta diversity correlated strongly with the percentage of naive T cells measured by flow cytometry. Compared with the aged group, the long-lived group had more naive CD4+ T cells, fewer expanded clones and increased TCR diversity, suggesting age selection. Because donor CMV infection status was unknown, age-related changes in expanded clonotypes were potentially confounded. Total diversity estimates from one million sequenced T cells were considered lower bounds and underestimates.

Between the V and J ends, shortened by 3 bases and 1 base respectively, the junction contains 9 bases. The CDR3 runs 14 amino acids, cysteine and phenylalanine included. CDR3 DNA is the only sequence kept; it has 42 bases, read in frame from the first base. The donors were 40 or so Caucasian individuals from Russia, aged 6 to 90 years, who were systemically healthy. Each donor gave ten milliliters of peripheral blood, drawn into EDTA-treated Vacutainer tubes. Ficoll-Paque density-gradient centrifugation was used to isolate PBMCs, with at least 6.5 million per sample. Total RNA, at least 6 micrograms per sample, was extracted from PBMCs with Trizol reagent. For every donor, flow cytometry on a PBMC aliquot measured the percentage of naive CD45RAhigh/CD27high T cells. This clonotype was seen at least ten times. Its antigen specificity is not known. It has no much larger one-base neighbor in the sample; base qualities were not kept.

The method was 5' RACE. TCRdb names Illumina HiSeq 2500 as the instrument used. A second PCR of about 6 to 11 cycles was performed with a sample-barcoded 5' primer and a J-beta primer mix. A unique molecular identifier was introduced onto each TCR beta cDNA molecule by a template-switch 5' adaptor carrying 12 random nucleotides. Each sample yielded at least 2.5 million CDR3-containing paired-end reads. The Mint cDNA synthesis kit, primed by a TRBC-specific oligonucleotide, was used to synthesize first-strand cDNA from all RNA. All cDNA was treated with uracil-DNA glycosylase and then went through a first 18-cycle PCR with the universal primers M1SS and BC2_uni_R. For the original study's pipeline: For normalization, 1 million high-quality reads, each with a distinct molecular identifier, were randomly selected from each sample. Instead of being binned into consensus sequences, reads with shared molecular identifiers were discarded. MiTCR, set to a Q25 quality threshold and the strictest error-elimination algorithm, was used for CDR3 identification, clonotype clustering and error correction. A nonparametric unseen species model with Euler transformation was used to estimate a lower bound on total TCR beta diversity. The public reads were quality trimmed at Q25 with fastp and then assembled into clones with MiXCR by TCRdb, keeping productive beta chains. Entries are consolidated by CDR3 protein sequence, retaining the most common genes and DNA. The V and J calls reflect TCRdb's pipeline rather than the authors' work. This sample gives 710,000 or so distinct CDR3 sequences in total; roughly 30% of them show up just once. Of the sample, 15% is held by the ten largest clones.

Sequenced: blood. The TCR sequence derives from a woman of 80 years or more in good health. Donor details come from another sample of the same person, matched by shared clones. The chain was built from TRBV12-3 or TRBV12-4 and TRBJ1-2, with TRBD1 as a weak D call on 6 bases. The bases are TGTGCCAGCAGTTTGGACAGTGTTAACTATGGCTACACCTTC. It is translated as CASSLDSVNYGYTF.